The clone carrying this TCR beta chain was seen many times. Antigen: not known. This entry is derived from a study of CD8 T cells in ankylosing spondylitis. Quantitative 5'-RACE with molecular barcodes was used to make the TCR beta libraries. MiXCR, run by TCRdb on the 5' RACE reads, gives a single entry per CDR3 protein. The sample has roughly 490,000 distinct CDR3 sequences, approximately 5% seen once. The CDR3 totals 16 residues. From germline, CDR1 is SGDLS and CDR2 YYNGEE. V was cut by 4 bases and J by 3 bases, with 16 bases left in between. Study conclusions and caveats: Clones tied to disease were said to be significantly enriched in matched ankylosing spondylitis synovial fluid. CD8+ by phenotype, disease-linked clones were relatively rare in peripheral blood. Characteristic of ankylosing spondylitis blood, it appeared, was a TCR beta motif comprising 7 to 9 highly homologous variants.

The chain uses TRBV9 and TRBJ2-2, with a tentative D call TRBD2 (5 bases). This TCR came from a male donor with ankylosing spondylitis. Specimen: blood, either unsorted or a sorted T cell fraction (not recorded which). The CDR3 nucleotides are TGTGCCAGCAGCCCCCGGGGAACTAGGGACACCGGGGAGCTGTTTTTT. This encodes CASSPRGTRDTGELFF. Variable domain in full (rest from reference TRBV9 and TRBJ2-2): DSGVTQTPKHLITATGQRVTLRCSPRSGDLSVYWYQQSLDQGLQFLIQYYNGEERAKGNILERFSAQQFPDLHSELNLSSLELGDSALYFCASSPRGTRDTGELFFGEGSRLTVL.